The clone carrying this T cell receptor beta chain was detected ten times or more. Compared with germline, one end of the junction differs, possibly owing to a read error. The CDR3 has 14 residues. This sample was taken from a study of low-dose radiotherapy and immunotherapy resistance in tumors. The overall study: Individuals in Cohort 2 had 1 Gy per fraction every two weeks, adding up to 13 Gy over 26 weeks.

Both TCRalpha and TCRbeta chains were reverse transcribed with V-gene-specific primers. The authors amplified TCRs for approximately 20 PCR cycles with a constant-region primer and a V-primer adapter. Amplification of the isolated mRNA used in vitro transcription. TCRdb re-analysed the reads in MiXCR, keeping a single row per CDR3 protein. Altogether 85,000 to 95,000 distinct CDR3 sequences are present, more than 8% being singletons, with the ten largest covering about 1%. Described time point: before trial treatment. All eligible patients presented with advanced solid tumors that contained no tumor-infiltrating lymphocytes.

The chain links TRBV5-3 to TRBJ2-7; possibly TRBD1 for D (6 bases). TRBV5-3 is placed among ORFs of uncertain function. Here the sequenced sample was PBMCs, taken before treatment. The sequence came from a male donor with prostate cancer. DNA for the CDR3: TGTGCCAGCAGCTTGGGGGACACTTCTTACGAGCAGTACTTC. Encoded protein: CASSLGDTSYEQYF.